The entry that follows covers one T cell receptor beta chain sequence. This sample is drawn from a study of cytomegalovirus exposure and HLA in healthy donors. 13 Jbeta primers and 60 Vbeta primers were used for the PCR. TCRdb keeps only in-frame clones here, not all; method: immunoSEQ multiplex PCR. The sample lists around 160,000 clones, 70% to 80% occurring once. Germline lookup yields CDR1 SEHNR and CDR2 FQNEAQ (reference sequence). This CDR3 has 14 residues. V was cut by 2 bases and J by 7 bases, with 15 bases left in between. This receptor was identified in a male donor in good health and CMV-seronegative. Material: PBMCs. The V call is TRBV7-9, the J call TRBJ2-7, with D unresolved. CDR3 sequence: CASSLSGRSQEQYF. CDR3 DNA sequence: TGTGCCAGCAGCTTATCTGGCAGGTCACAGGAGCAGTACTTC.